This T cell receptor (beta chain) was recovered during a study of T cell changes during pregnancy in multiple sclerosis. The germline gives CDR1 SGHNT, CDR2 YENEEA. The CDR3 runs to 15 residues. V gave up 6 bases and J gave up 1 base; unmatched junction bases: 9. The method was immunoSEQ multiplex PCR; TCRdb's version includes in-frame clones alone and lacks a portion of them. The table lists roughly 48,000 clones, 80% to 90% of them singletons, with 0.95% to 1.5% in the top ten. The rearrangement uses TRBV11-3 and TRBJ2-7; 7 bases are a match to TRBD1. This TCR derives from a female donor with multiple sclerosis, enrolled in a pregnancy study. The input for sequencing was CD4+ T cells from peripheral blood mononuclear cells, taken in the second trimester of pregnancy. The CDR3 loop is CASSYRQGLSYEQYF. Written as DNA, the CDR3 is TGTGCCAGCAGTTACCGACAGGGATTGTCCTACGAGCAGTACTTC.